This passage covers 17 T cell receptor beta chains from one sample sequenced in a study of blood T cell repertoires in COVID-19. The table came from immunoSEQ multiplex PCR; TCRdb's copy has only in-frame clones and leaves some out. The table has about 80,000 clones, 65% to 85% seen once. The sample was peripheral blood. These receptors all come from a man aged 70-80 years with active or convalescent COVID-19.

The chain recombines TRBV9 with TRBJ1-1, with D possibly being TRBD1 (6 bases). The CDR3 is 14 residues long. Germline V gene sequence: CDR1 SGDLS, CDR2 YYNGEE. Trimming stripped 6 bases from V and 2 bases from J, with 14 bases between. CDR3 in amino acids: CASNLGQTNTEAFF. CDR3 sequence (DNA): TGTGCCAGCAACTTGGGACAAACAAACACTGAAGCTTTCTTT.

The chain employs TRBV2 and TRBJ1-1; TRBD1 aligns across 10 bases. Germline V lookup: CDR1 SNHLY, CDR2 FYNNEI. Losses at the gene ends were 3 bases for V and 5 bases for J; bases not matched to a gene: 6. This CDR3 region has 15 residues. The DNA of the CDR3 is TGTGCCAGCAGTGACCCGGGACAGGGGAAAACTGAAGCTTTCTTT. Protein sequence: CASSDPGQGKTEAFF.

This sequence joins TRBV11-2 and TRBJ2-6; TRBD1 aligns across 11 bases. Per the germline V gene, CDR1 is SGHAT and CDR2 is FQNNGV. CDR3 length: 18 amino acids. J was trimmed by 0 bases and V by 5 bases; bases with no gene match: 6. CDR3 region: CASSHSGTGGSGANVLTF. The DNA for the CDR3 is TGTGCCAGCAGCCACTCCGGGACAGGGGGCTCTGGGGCCAACGTCCTGACTTTC.

The V and J genes are TRBV6-6 and TRBJ2-1; the match to TRBD1 covers 7 bases. CDR3 size: 14 residues. The germline gives CDR1 MNHNY, CDR2 SVGAGI (reference sequence). J lost 5 bases, V lost 3 bases, and 4 bases had no gene match. In DNA form, the CDR3 reads TGTGCCAGCAGTTATACCCAGGGGGACAATGAGCAGTTCTTC. Protein: CASSYTQGDNEQFF.

The chain couples TRBV15 to TRBJ2-5; D is perhaps TRBD2 (5 bases). The CDR3 runs 12 residues. Germline V CDR1 and CDR2: LNHNV, YYDKDF (reference sequence). Trimming stripped 11 bases from V and 2 bases from J, with 12 bases between. The chain's CDR3 is CASSSGQETQYF. In nucleotides, the CDR3 is TGTGCCTCCTCCTCGGGACAAGAGACCCAGTACTTC.

The CDR3 sequence is CASREPGQGALTAEAFF. The CDR3 nucleotides are TGTGCCAGCAGAGAACCGGGACAGGGGGCGCTTACGGCTGAAGCTTTCTTT. This chain uses TRBV6-1 with TRBJ1-1; 12 bases are a match to TRBD1. Germline V lookup: CDR1 MNHNS, CDR2 SASEGT. Losses at the gene ends were 6 bases for V and 6 bases for J; bases not matched to a gene: 14. The CDR3 loop spans 17 amino acids.

This clone came up a few times. The chain couples TRBV27 to TRBJ1-2, with 8 nucleotides matching TRBD1. The CDR3 extends over 14 amino acids. The V gene end was trimmed by 5 bases and the J gene end by 7 bases; junction bases not matched to a gene: 9. The germline V gene encodes CDR1 MNHEY and CDR2 SMNVEV (reference sequence). The CDR3 DNA reads as TGTGCCAGCAGTCCGACAGGGGATTTAATTGGCTACACCTTC. Amino acids: CASSPTGDLIGYTF.

The V and J genes are TRBV10-3 and TRBJ2-5, with 11 positions matching TRBD1. The CDR3 has 16 amino acids. V lost 5 bases to trimming and J lost 2 bases; unmatched junction nucleotides: 7. Looked up from germline, CDR1 is ENHRY and CDR2 is SYGVKD. CDR3 amino acids: CAISSLGDRGQETQYF. CDR3 nucleotides: TGTGCCATCAGTTCGCTTGGGGACAGGGGGCAAGAGACCCAGTACTTC.

This clone has just a few counts. The chain recombines TRBV19 with TRBJ1-1; no firm D call. The V gene lost 7 bases and the J gene lost 7 bases, with 10 bases spanning the gap. This CDR3 contains 11 residues. Germline-derived CDR1 and CDR2 are LNHDA and SQIVND (reference sequence). The CDR3: CASISFGEAFF. The CDR3 coding sequence is TGTGCCAGTATCTCTTTCGGTGAAGCTTTCTTT.

This clone came up a few times. The chain employs TRBV9 and TRBJ1-3, with D maybe TRBD1 (5 bases). With 2 bases removed from V and 0 bases from J, the gap between germline ends came to 12 bases. CDR3 length equals 16 residues. CDR1 is SGDLS and CDR2 is YYNGEE in the germline V gene. CDR3 DNA sequence: TGTGCCAGCAGCGTGGGGCACCAGGTCTCTGGAAACACCATATATTTT. Amino acid sequence: CASSVGHQVSGNTIYF.

CDR3 nucleotide sequence: TGTGCCTGGACCCGAGGGGGGGTGGTACCCCTCCACTTT. It specifies CAWTRGGVVPLHF. The rearrangement links TRBV30 to TRBJ1-6, with D possibly TRBD1 on 6 matching bases. V was trimmed by 4 bases and J by 12 bases, leaving 16 bases between them. Germline V gene sequence: CDR1 GTSNPN, CDR2 SVGIG (reference sequence). CDR3 size: 13 residues.

This clone was recorded a few times. The J gene is TRBJ1-5, the V gene TRBV6-5; possibly TRBD1 for D (6 bases). This CDR3 has 15 residues. The germline V gene has CDR1 MNHEY and CDR2 SVGAGI. Trimming took 7 bases from V and 2 from J, leaving 15 bases between them. Written as DNA, the CDR3 is TGTGCCAGCATTCAGAGGGGGGGTGGCAATCAGCCCCAGCATTTT. It specifies CASIQRGGGNQPQHF.

This clone was seen more than once but under ten times. In the same sample, other DNA sequences code for this CDR3. The chain carries TRBV30 and TRBJ1-2; D is possibly TRBD1 (5 bases). With 2 bases removed from V and 2 bases from J, the gap between germline ends came to 6 bases. Germline CDR1 reads GTSNPN; CDR2 reads SVGIG (reference sequence). The CDR3 consists of 12 residues. CDR3 residues: CAWSRGNYGYTF. CDR3 coding DNA: TGTGCCTGGAGTCGGGGGAACTATGGCTACACCTTC.

A few counts support this clone. J is TRBJ1-5 and V is TRBV19, with 12 bases identical to TRBD1. This CDR3 spans 19 amino acids. Losses at the gene ends were 8 bases for V and 2 bases for J; bases not matched to a gene: 16. CDR1 is LNHDA, CDR2 SQIVND, per germline (reference sequence). The CDR3 DNA reads TGTGCCAGTTCCCTTTTGCCGGGACAGGGGGCGCGGGGCAATCAGCCCCAGCATTTT. Translation gives CASSLLPGQGARGNQPQHF.

The rearrangement joins TRBV19 to TRBJ1-2; TRBD1 might be the D (6 bases). The CDR3 has 13 residues. V was shortened by 5 bases and J by 5 bases, with 12 bases between the two germline ends. The germline V gene has CDR1 LNHDA and CDR2 SQIVND (reference sequence). The CDR3 region has the DNA TGTGCCAGTAGTCTGGACAGCAAATATGGCTACACCTTC. This sequence encodes CASSLDSKYGYTF.

The CDR3 DNA reads as TGTGCCTGGAGTGTCGGGACAGGGGCTTCACCCCTCCACTTT. It specifies CAWSVGTGASPLHF. V is TRBV30 and J is TRBJ1-6; 10 bases fit TRBD1. The junction had 2 bases not matched to a gene; V was cut back by 0 bases and J by 9 bases. The CDR3 length is 14 residues. Germline CDR1 reads GTSNPN; CDR2 reads SVGIG (reference sequence). The full variable domain, with the rest looked up from reference TRBV30 and TRBJ1-6, is SQTIHQWPATLVQPVGSPLSLECTVEGTSNPNLYWYRQAAGRGLQLLFYSVGIGQISSEVPQNLSASRPQDRQFILSSKKLLLSDSGFYLCAWSVGTGASPLHFGNGTRLTVT.

The CDR3 is CALGDYNSPLHF. Written as DNA, the CDR3 is TGTGCCCTCGGGGATTATAATTCACCCCTCCACTTT. The rearrangement uses TRBV30 and TRBJ1-6, with D unclear. CDR3 length equals 12 residues. V was clipped by 8 bases and J by 4 bases, with 9 bases between them. CDR1 is GTSNPN and CDR2 is SVGIG in the germline V gene (reference sequence).